The T cell receptor (beta chain) described here comes from a study of blood T cell repertoires in COVID-19. As for the study in general: Samples representing acute and convalescent COVID-19 were sourced from the United States, Italy and Spain.

The germline CDR1 and CDR2 sequences are LGHNA and YSLEER. J was trimmed by 3 bases and V by 8 bases; bases with no gene match: 16. This CDR3 spans 18 amino acids. The data were produced by immunoSEQ multiplex PCR, yet TCRdb's version contains in-frame clones alone and is incomplete. The data contain about 180,000 clones, 88% of them singletons. For recovered donors of Cohort 3, there were two negative PCRs, clearance, or symptom resolution. This clone was seen once. The TCR was taken from a woman under 30 who had recovered from COVID-19. Sequencing input: PBMCs or T cells enriched from blood (not recorded which). The J gene is TRBJ2-2, the V gene TRBV4-3; 9 bases agree with TRBD2. The CDR3 nucleotides read TGCGCCAGCTCCGGTGAAATTATCAGCGGGGGGTACACCGGGGAGCTGTTTTTT. Its translation is CASSGEIISGGYTGELFF.